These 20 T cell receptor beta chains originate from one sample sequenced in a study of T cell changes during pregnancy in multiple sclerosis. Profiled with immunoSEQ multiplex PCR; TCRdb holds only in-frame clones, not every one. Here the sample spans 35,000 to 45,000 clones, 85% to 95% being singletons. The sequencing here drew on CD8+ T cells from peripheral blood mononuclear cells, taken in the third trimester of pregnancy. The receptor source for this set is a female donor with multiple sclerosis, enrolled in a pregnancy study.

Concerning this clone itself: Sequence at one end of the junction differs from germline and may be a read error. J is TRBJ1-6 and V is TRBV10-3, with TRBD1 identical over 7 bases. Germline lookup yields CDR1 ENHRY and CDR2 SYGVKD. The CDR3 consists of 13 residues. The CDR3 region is CAISDPGVGDSFF. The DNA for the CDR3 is TGTGCCATCAGTGACCCCGGAGTAGGGGACAGCTTCTTT.

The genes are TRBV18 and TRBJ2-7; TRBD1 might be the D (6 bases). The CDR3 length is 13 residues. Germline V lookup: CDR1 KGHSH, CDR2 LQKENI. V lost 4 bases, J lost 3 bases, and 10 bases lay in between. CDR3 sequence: CASSRDNFYEQYF. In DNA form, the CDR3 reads TGTGCCAGCTCACGGGACAATTTCTACGAGCAGTACTTC.

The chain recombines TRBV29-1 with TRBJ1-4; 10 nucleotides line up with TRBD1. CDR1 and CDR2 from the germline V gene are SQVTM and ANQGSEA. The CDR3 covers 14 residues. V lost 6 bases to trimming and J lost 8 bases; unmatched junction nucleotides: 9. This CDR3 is CSVEGTGEGEKLFF. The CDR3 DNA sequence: TGCAGCGTCGAGGGGACAGGGGAGGGAGAAAAACTGTTTTTT.

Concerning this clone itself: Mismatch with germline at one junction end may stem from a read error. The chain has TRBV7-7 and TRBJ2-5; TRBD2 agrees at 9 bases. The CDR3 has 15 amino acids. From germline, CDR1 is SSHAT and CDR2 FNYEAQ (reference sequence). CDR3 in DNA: TGTGCTAGCAGCTTCGCGGGGGGGTTCCAAGAGACCCAGTACTTC. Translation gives CASSFAGGFQETQYF.

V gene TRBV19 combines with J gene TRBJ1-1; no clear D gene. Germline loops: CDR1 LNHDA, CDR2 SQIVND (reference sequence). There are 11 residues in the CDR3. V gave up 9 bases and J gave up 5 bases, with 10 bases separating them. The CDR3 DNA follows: TGTGCCAGCGAAACCGGGACTGAAGCTTTCTTT. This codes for CASETGTEAFF. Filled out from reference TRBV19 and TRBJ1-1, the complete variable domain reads DGGITQSPKYLFRKEGQNVTLSCEQNLNHDAMYWYRQDPGQGLRLIYYSQIVNDFQKGDIAEGYSVSREKKESFPLTVTSAQKNPTAFYLCASETGTEAFFGQGTRLTVV.

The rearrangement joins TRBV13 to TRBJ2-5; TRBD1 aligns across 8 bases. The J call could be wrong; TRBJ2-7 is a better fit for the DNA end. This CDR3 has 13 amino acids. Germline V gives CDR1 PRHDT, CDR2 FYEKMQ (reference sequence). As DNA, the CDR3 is TGTGCCAGCCGAGGACAGGGATCCTACGAGCAGTACTTC. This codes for CASRGQGSYEQYF.

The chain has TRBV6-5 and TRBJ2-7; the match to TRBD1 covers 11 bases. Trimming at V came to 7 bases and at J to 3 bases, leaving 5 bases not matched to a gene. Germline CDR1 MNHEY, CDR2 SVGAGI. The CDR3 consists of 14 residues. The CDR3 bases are TGTGCCAGCAAGCGCGGGACAGGGGGCTACGAGCAGTACTTC. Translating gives CASKRGTGGYEQYF.

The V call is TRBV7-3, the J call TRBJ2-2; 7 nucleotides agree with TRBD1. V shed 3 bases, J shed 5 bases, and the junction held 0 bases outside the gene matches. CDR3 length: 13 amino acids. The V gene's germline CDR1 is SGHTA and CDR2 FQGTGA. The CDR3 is CASSLTGTGELFF. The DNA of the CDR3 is TGTGCCAGCAGCTTGACAGGGACCGGGGAGCTGTTTTTT.

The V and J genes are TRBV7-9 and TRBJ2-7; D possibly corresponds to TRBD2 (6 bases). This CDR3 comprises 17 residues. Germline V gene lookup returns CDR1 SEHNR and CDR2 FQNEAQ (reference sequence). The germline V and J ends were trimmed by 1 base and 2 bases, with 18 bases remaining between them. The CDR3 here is CASSLGDGTGATYEQYF. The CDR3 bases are TGTGCCAGCAGCTTAGGGGACGGGACTGGTGCAACCTACGAGCAGTACTTC.

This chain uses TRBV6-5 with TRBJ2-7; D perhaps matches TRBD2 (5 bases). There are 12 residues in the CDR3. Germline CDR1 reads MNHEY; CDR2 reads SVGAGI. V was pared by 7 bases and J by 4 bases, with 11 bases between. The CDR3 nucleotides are TGTGCCAGCAACGGAGGTGGATACGAGCAGTACTTC. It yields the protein CASNGGGYEQYF.

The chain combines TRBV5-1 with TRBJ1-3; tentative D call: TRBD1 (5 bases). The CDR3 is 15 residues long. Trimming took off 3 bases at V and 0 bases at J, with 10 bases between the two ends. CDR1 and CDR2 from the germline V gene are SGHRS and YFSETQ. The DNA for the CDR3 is TGCGCCAGCAGCTCGGACATCGTCTCTGGAAACACCATATATTTT. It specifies CASSSDIVSGNTIYF.

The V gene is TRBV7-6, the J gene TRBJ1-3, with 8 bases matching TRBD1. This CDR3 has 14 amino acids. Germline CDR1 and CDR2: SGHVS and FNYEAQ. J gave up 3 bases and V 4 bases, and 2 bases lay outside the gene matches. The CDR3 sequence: CASSSTGGGNTIYF. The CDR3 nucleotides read TGTGCCAGCAGCTCTACAGGGGGTGGAAACACCATATATTTT.

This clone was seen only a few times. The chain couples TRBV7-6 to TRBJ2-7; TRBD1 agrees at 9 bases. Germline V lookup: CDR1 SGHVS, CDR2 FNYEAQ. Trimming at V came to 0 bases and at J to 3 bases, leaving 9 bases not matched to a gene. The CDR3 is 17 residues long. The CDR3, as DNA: TGTGCCAGCAGCTTAGCGGGGGGACAGGGAGGCCTCTACGAGCAGTACTTC. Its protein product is CASSLAGGQGGLYEQYF.

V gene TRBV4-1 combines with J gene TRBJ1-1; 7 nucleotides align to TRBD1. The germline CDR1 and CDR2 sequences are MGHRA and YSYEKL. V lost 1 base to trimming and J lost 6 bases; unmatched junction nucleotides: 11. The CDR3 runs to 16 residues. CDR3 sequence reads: CASSQAVGGGSAEAFF. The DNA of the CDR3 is TGCGCCAGCAGCCAAGCGGTAGGGGGCGGTTCAGCTGAAGCTTTCTTT.

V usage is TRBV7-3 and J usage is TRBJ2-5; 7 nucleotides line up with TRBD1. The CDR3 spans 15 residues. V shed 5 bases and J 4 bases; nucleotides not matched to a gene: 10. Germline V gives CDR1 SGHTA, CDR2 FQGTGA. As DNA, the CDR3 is TGTGCCAGCAGCGCTCACAGGGGCCGAGGAGAGACCCAGTACTTC. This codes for CASSAHRGRGETQYF.

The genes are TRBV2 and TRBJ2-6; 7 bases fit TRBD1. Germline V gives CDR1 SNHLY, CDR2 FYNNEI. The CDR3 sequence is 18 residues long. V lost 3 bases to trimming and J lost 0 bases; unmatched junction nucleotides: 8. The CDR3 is CASSDEGAGSSGANVLTF. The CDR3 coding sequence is TGTGCCAGCAGTGATGAGGGGGCAGGGTCCTCTGGGGCCAACGTCCTGACTTTC.

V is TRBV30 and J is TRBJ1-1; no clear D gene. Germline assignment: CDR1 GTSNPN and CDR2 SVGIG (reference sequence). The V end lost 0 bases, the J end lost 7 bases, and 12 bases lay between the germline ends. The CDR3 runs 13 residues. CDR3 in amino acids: CAWSVSGRGEAFF. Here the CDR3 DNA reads TGTGCCTGGAGTGTAAGCGGGCGCGGTGAAGCTTTCTTT.

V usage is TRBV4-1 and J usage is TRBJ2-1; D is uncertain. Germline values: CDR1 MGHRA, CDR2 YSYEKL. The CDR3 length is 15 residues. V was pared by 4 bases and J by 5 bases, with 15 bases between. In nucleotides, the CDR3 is TGCGCCAGCAGCCCTCACATGGGCGACAACAATGAGCAGTTCTTC. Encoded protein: CASSPHMGDNNEQFF.

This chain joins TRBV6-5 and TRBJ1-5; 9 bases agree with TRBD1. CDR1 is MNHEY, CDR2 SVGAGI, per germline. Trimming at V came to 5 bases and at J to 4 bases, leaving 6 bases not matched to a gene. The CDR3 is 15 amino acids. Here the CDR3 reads CASSPRTGENQPQHF. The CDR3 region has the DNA TGTGCCAGCAGTCCGCGGACAGGGGAAAATCAGCCCCAGCATTTT.

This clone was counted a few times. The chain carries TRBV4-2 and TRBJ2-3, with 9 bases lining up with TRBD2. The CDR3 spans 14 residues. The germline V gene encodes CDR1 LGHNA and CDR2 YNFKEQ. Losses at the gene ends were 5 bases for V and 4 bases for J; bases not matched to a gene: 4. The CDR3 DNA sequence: TGTGCCAGCAGCTTGACTAGCGGCCCAGATACGCAGTATTTT. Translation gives CASSLTSGPDTQYF.